This T cell receptor beta chain was recovered during a study of T cells in Graves' hyperthyroidism and ophthalmopathy. As for the study in general: Before treatment of any kind, peripheral blood was taken at initial diagnosis.

CDR1 is GTSNPN and CDR2 is SVGIG in the germline V gene (reference sequence). This CDR3 contains 13 residues. Trimming took 1 base from V and 8 from J, leaving 14 bases between them. This clonotype has a count of ten or more. Amplified TCR beta CDR3 regions derived from RNA transcripts. The TCR CDR3 first-round RT-PCR relied on the HTBI primer set. MiXCR, run by TCRdb on the multiplex PCR reads, gives a single entry per CDR3 protein. The sample lists a few hundred thousand distinct CDR3 sequences, about 15% occurring once. Stable disease denoted Graves' hyperthyroidism without ophthalmopathy progression within 18 months. Reasons for excluding patients were uncontrolled infection, other autoimmune disease, pregnancy or lactation. Diagnosing involved the use of clinical symptoms, serum thyroxine and TRAb, thyroid ultrasound and orbital computed tomography.

The TCR was taken from a woman younger than 30 with Graves' hyperthyroidism. V is TRBV30 and J is TRBJ1-1; D is perhaps TRBD1 (6 bases). The sequenced sample was blood. The DNA for the CDR3 is TGTGCCTGGAGTGCCTCCCGGACAGCCGAAGCTTTCTTT. Residues: CAWSASRTAEAFF. Looking up the rest from reference TRBV30 and TRBJ1-1 gives the full variable domain: SQTIHQWPATLVQPVGSPLSLECTVEGTSNPNLYWYRQAAGRGLQLLFYSVGIGQISSEVPQNLSASRPQDRQFILSSKKLLLSDSGFYLCAWSASRTAEAFFGQGTRLTVV.